Listed below are T cell receptor beta chains from one sample, sequenced in a study of shared clonotypes between healthy human individuals. Profiled with immunoSEQ multiplex PCR; TCRdb holds only in-frame clones, not every one. The sample lists 2 million to 2.5 million clones, just over 90% occurring once. Sequenced input: naive CD4+ T cells from PBMCs. The receptors shown here come from a man aged 18 to 35 in good health. Some clones in this sample may be carry-over from other donors' samples. Each CDR3 is given with its conserved first and last residue.

v_gene: TRBV6-1; CDR3aa: CASSEVPHQPQHF
v_gene: TRBV4-2; CDR3aa: CASSPKGGQRQPQHF
v_gene: TRBV11-2; CDR3aa: CASSFLRNTIYF
v_gene: TRBV21-1; CDR3aa: CASSKRKNTEAFF
v_gene: TRBV28; CDR3aa: CASSLSKSYEQYF
v_gene: TRBV7-9; CDR3aa: CASSLGREYETQYF
v_gene: TRBV7-2; CDR3aa: CASSLTGGYKNIQYF
v_gene: TRBV5-6; CDR3aa: CASSSLGFVGSNQPQHF
v_gene: TRBV5-4; CDR3aa: CASSLASGRSYNEQFF
v_gene: TRBV11-2; CDR3aa: CASSLDVASYNEQFF
v_gene: TRBV5-4; CDR3aa: CASSLLGQGSGANVLTF
v_gene: TRBV4-1; CDR3aa: CASSQRALPTPDTQYF
v_gene: TRBV28; CDR3aa: CASISGMEDIQYF
v_gene: TRBV9; CDR3aa: CASSVGDRANYGYTF
v_gene: TRBV19; CDR3aa: CASSVQRGNTIYF
v_gene: TRBV6-4; CDR3aa: CASRGTGELFF
v_gene: TRBV5-6; CDR3aa: CASSLRVGTEAFF
v_gene: TRBV7-9; CDR3aa: CASRVAGTYNEQFF
v_gene: TRBV7-9; CDR3aa: CASSEGQTGGQYF
v_gene: TRBV5-4; CDR3aa: CASSRPQGRSHEQYF
v_gene: TRBV7-2; CDR3aa: CASSLTGTNYGYTF
v_gene: TRBV11-2; CDR3aa: CASRILRGDPVFNTGELFF
v_gene: TRBV4-1; CDR3aa: CASSQDKNRFTGIVANTGELFF
v_gene: TRBV5-1; CDR3aa: CASSLEGSSGRAYGEQFF
v_gene: TRBV28; CDR3aa: CASSPRTGTYVQYF
v_gene: TRBV28; CDR3aa: CASREGGLSRLPQHF
v_gene: TRBV18; CDR3aa: CASSPVGISHGYTF
v_gene: TRBV5-5; CDR3aa: CASSGGQGPRSGNTIYF
v_gene: TRBV28; CDR3aa: CASSSGKFGDTQYF
v_gene: TRBV25-1; CDR3aa: CASSDRDRGEEYF
v_gene: TRBV5-1; CDR3aa: CASSLWGTGNTEAFF
v_gene: TRBV11-2; CDR3aa: CASSLDWGTRYEQYF
v_gene: TRBV5-6; CDR3aa: CASREGSYPSYEQYF
v_gene: TRBV7-2; CDR3aa: CASSSETRGRAFF
v_gene: TRBV10-3; CDR3aa: CAISEMDSNTEAFF
v_gene: TRBV7-9; CDR3aa: CASSLQGPPNGYTF
v_gene: TRBV20-1; CDR3aa: CSARGGSTQYF
v_gene: TRBV5-1; CDR3aa: CASSQGSTYEQYF
v_gene: TRBV28; CDR3aa: CASSLPLKVEAFF
v_gene: TRBV5-1; CDR3aa: CASSTDGTATYEQYF
v_gene: TRBV30; CDR3aa: CAWSAETQYF
v_gene: TRBV7-7; CDR3aa: CASSLARIAGGNGETQYF
v_gene: TRBV10-3; CDR3aa: CAISEGGPRNQPQHF
v_gene: TRBV28; CDR3aa: CASTKIGPQYEQYF
v_gene: TRBV28; CDR3aa: CASSRTGATNEKLFF
v_gene: TRBV6-1; CDR3aa: CASSPERTGAYGYTF
v_gene: TRBV5-6; CDR3aa: CASSPTGTHRYGYTF
v_gene: TRBV11-2; CDR3aa: CASSLVADSYEQYF
v_gene: TRBV5-1; CDR3aa: CASSFARGRGDTQYF
v_gene: TRBV28; CDR3aa: CASSFEGGGNTIYF
v_gene: TRBV9; CDR3aa: CASSADATSGNTIYF
v_gene: TRBV29-1; CDR3aa: CSAAGLATDTQYF
v_gene: TRBV5-5; CDR3aa: CASSSTSGPDVGQYF
v_gene: TRBV29-1; CDR3aa: CSATAAPDKNIQYF
v_gene: TRBV7-2; CDR3aa: CASSLHGSTGELFF
v_gene: TRBV28; CDR3aa: CASTSLQIGKDAEAFF
v_gene: TRBV28; CDR3aa: CASSLLLGEQYF
v_gene: TRBV6-5; CDR3aa: CASSYSWTPGGETQYF